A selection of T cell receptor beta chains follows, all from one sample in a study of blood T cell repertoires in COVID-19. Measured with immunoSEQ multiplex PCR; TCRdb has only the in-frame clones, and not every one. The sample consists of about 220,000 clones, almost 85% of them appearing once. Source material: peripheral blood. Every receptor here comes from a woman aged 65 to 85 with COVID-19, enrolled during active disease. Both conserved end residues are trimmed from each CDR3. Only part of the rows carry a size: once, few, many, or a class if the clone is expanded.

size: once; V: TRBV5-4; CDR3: ASSSYRTGLNTEAF
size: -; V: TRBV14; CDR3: ASSRPGQSYEQY
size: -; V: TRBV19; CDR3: ASSRRQGLNTEAF
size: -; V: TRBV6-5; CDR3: ASSPLRATNEKLF
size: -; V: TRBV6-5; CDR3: ASSYGAGASNQPQH
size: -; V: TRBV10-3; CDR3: AISGGTGNYEQY
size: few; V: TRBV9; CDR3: ASSARGMNTEAF
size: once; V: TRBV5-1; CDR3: ASSLESRDKDTQY
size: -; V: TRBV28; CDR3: ASSVTSGAYEQY
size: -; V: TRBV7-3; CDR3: ASSKRTGGATDTQY
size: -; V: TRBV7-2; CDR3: ASSFWDSSTEAF
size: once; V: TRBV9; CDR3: ASSVDVAGGTDTQY
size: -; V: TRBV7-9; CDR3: ASSQPGQGPGNEQY
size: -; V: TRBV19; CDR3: ASSMGTTGGYGNTIY
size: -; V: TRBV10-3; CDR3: AISPTSGTDTQY
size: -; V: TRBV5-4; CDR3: ASSLRQGKASPLH
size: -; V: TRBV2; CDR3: ASSERLNEKLF
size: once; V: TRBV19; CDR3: ASRRAGEYNEQF
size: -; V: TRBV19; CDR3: ASSIRDRSGQY
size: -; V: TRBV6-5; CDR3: ASSIPQGHYGYT